This T cell receptor (beta chain) was identified during a study of ipilimumab plus nivolumab after autologous stem cell transplantation. On the study more broadly: Median doses per patient: 4 or 5 ipilimumab, fewer than ten nivolumab.

This table comes from immunoSEQ multiplex PCR, and its TCRdb copy is limited to in-frame clones, with some not included. Among about 13,000 clones listed, roughly 72% were seen once. This clone was detected a few times. This CDR3 region has 14 residues. Germline loops: CDR1 MNHNS, CDR2 SASEGT. Deletions cut 6 bases from V and 1 base from J, with 10 bases between. The specimen was PBMCs, collected in a trial of ipilimumab plus nivolumab as post-transplant consolidation. The sequence was obtained from a male donor with diffuse large B-cell lymphoma. This chain uses TRBV6-1 with TRBJ1-3, with TRBD1 as a possible D gene (5 bases). The CDR3 coding sequence is TGTGCCAGCAGCTCGGGGCATTCTGGAAACACCATATATTTT. Translation gives CASSSGHSGNTIYF.